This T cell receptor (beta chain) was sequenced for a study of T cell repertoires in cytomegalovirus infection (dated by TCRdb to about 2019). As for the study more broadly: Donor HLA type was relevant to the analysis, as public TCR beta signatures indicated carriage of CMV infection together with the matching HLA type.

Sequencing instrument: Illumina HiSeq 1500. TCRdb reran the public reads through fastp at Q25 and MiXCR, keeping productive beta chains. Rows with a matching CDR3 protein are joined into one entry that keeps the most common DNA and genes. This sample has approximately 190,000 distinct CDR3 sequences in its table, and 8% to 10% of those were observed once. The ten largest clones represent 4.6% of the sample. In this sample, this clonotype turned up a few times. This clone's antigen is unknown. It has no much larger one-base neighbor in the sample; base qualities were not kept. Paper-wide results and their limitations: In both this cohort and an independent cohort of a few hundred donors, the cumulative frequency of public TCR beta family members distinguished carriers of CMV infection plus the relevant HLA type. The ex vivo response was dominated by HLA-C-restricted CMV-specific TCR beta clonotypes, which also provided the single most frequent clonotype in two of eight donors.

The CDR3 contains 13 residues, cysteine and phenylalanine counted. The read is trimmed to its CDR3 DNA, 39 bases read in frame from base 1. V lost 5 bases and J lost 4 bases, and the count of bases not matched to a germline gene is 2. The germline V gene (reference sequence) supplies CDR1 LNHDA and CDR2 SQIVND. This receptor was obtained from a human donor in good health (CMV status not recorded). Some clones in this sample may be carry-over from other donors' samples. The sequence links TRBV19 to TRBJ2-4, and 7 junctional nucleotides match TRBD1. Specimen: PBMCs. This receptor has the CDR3 CASSVQGKNIQYF. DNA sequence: TGTGCCAGTAGTGTACAGGGGAAAAACATTCAGTACTTC. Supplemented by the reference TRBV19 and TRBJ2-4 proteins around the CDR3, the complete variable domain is DGGITQSPKYLFRKEGQNVTLSCEQNLNHDAMYWYRQDPGQGLRLIYYSQIVNDFQKGDIAEGYSVSREKKESFPLTVTSAQKNPTAFYLCASSVQGKNIQYFGAGTRLSVL.